These T cell receptor beta chains were read from a single sample in a study of response to subunit inactivated influenza vaccine. TCRdb itself ran the RT-PCR reads through MiXCR, one entry per CDR3 protein. This sample yields more than 400,000 distinct CDR3 sequences, of which around 9.9% are seen a single time; approximately 12% belongs to the top ten. This specimen consisted of PBMCs from blood, obtained roughly 46 days after vaccination. These receptors were taken from a man aged 45-60 years who received an inactivated influenza vaccine. Both conserved end residues are part of each CDR3. Each record gives: CDR3 protein, CDR3 DNA, V gene, clone size, D gene, J gene. The D gene is left open where the match is weak. A row's size may be missing; if present it is once, few, many or a size class.

CDR3aa: CASSQDTARYNYNEQFF
CDR3nt: TGCGCCAGCAGCCAAGATACAGCCCGATACAATTACAATGAGCAGTTCTTC
v_gene: TRBV4-3
abundance: .
d_gene: .
j_gene: TRBJ2-1

CDR3aa: CASRLAGGPFNEQFF
CDR3nt: TGTGCCAGCAGGTTAGCGGGGGGGCCTTTCAATGAGCAGTTCTTC
v_gene: TRBV6-5
abundance: .
d_gene: TRBD2
j_gene: TRBJ2-1

CDR3aa: CASSPLRGTLRGNEQFF
CDR3nt: TGTGCCAGCAGCCCTTTAAGAGGGACCCTGAGGGGCAATGAGCAGTTCTTC
v_gene: TRBV5-6
abundance: few
d_gene: .
j_gene: TRBJ2-1

CDR3aa: CSTHRGRVPYEQYF
CDR3nt: TGCAGTACCCACAGGGGGAGGGTCCCCTACGAGCAGTACTTC
v_gene: TRBV20-1
abundance: .
d_gene: .
j_gene: TRBJ2-7

CDR3aa: CASSQRRDTRSYEQYF
CDR3nt: TGCGCCAGCAGCCAAAGGCGGGACACCAGGTCCTACGAGCAGTACTTC
v_gene: TRBV4-1
abundance: .
d_gene: .
j_gene: TRBJ2-7

CDR3aa: CASSARGARDIQYF
CDR3nt: TGTGCCAGCAGCGCAAGGGGTGCGAGGGACATTCAGTACTTC
v_gene: TRBV7-9
abundance: few
d_gene: .
j_gene: TRBJ2-4

CDR3aa: CASSHPGVYEQYF
CDR3nt: TGTGCCAGCAGCCATCCAGGGGTCTACGAGCAGTACTTC
v_gene: TRBV7-6
abundance: many
d_gene: .
j_gene: TRBJ2-7

CDR3aa: CSARGTSGRSYNEQFF
CDR3nt: TGCAGTGCCCGAGGGACTAGCGGGAGGTCCTACAATGAGCAGTTCTTC
v_gene: TRBV20-1
abundance: few
d_gene: TRBD2
j_gene: TRBJ2-1

CDR3aa: CASSPKRGTIYEQYF
CDR3nt: TGTGCCAGCAGTCCCAAGCGGGGCACTATCTACGAGCAGTACTTC
v_gene: TRBV7-2
abundance: few
d_gene: TRBD2
j_gene: TRBJ2-7

CDR3aa: CASSGTGRDEKLFF
CDR3nt: TGTGCCAGCAGTGGTACAGGGAGGGATGAAAAACTGTTTTTT
v_gene: TRBV2
abundance: .
d_gene: .
j_gene: TRBJ1-4

CDR3aa: CATGWRTGELFF
CDR3nt: TGTGCCACCGGGTGGAGAACCGGGGAGCTGTTTTTT
v_gene: TRBV6-1
abundance: few
d_gene: .
j_gene: TRBJ2-2

CDR3aa: CASNIEGANEASTDTQYF
CDR3nt: TGCGCCAGCAACATCGAGGGGGCCAATGAAGCTAGCACAGATACGCAGTATTTT
v_gene: TRBV5-1
abundance: few
d_gene: TRBD1
j_gene: TRBJ2-3

CDR3aa: CAISENIGLAGGINTGELFF
CDR3nt: TGTGCCATCAGTGAGAACATCGGACTAGCGGGAGGTATAAACACCGGGGAGCTGTTTTTT
v_gene: TRBV10-3
abundance: .
d_gene: TRBD2
j_gene: TRBJ2-2

CDR3aa: CASRDFKAQETQYF
CDR3nt: TGCGCCAGCCGTGATTTTAAGGCCCAAGAGACCCAGTACTTC
v_gene: TRBV5-1
abundance: .
d_gene: .
j_gene: TRBJ2-5

CDR3aa: CASSRFTDTQYF
CDR3nt: TGTGCCAGCAGTCGGTTCACAGATACGCAGTATTTT
v_gene: TRBV6-2/TRBV6-3
abundance: many
d_gene: .
j_gene: TRBJ2-3

CDR3aa: CASSTRHSGNTIYF
CDR3nt: TGTGCCAGCAGTACCAGACACTCTGGAAACACCATATATTTT
v_gene: TRBV6-1
abundance: few
d_gene: .
j_gene: TRBJ1-3

CDR3aa: CSVERRGLTSDTQYF
CDR3nt: TGCAGCGTTGAACGAAGAGGACTAACCTCAGATACGCAGTATTTT
v_gene: TRBV29-1
abundance: .
d_gene: .
j_gene: TRBJ2-3

CDR3aa: CASSYQGRMNTEAFF
CDR3nt: TGTGCCAGCAGCTATCAGGGGCGCATGAACACTGAAGCTTTCTTT
v_gene: TRBV13
abundance: many
d_gene: .
j_gene: TRBJ1-1

CDR3aa: CASSLLQGGNEQFF
CDR3nt: TGCGCCAGCAGCTTGTTACAGGGGGGGAATGAGCAGTTCTTC
v_gene: TRBV5-1
abundance: .
d_gene: .
j_gene: TRBJ2-1

CDR3aa: CSASQGARDTEAFF
CDR3nt: TGCAGTGCCTCTCAGGGGGCCAGGGACACTGAAGCTTTCTTT
v_gene: TRBV20-1
abundance: .
d_gene: TRBD1
j_gene: TRBJ1-1

CDR3aa: CSARDRRTSESGETQYF
CDR3nt: TGCAGTGCTAGAGATCGACGGACTAGCGAGAGTGGGGAGACCCAGTACTTC
v_gene: TRBV20-1
abundance: .
d_gene: TRBD2
j_gene: TRBJ2-5

CDR3aa: CASSLVQGHPYGYTF
CDR3nt: TGTGCCAGCAGTTTAGTACAGGGGCATCCCTATGGCTACACCTTC
v_gene: TRBV27
abundance: few
d_gene: TRBD1
j_gene: TRBJ1-2

CDR3aa: CSAPGLAGGEQYF
CDR3nt: TGCAGTGCACCGGGACTAGCGGGAGGGGAGCAGTACTTC
v_gene: TRBV20-1
abundance: .
d_gene: TRBD2
j_gene: TRBJ2-7

CDR3aa: CSARPGLAIRNEQFF
CDR3nt: TGCAGTGCGAGACCGGGACTAGCTATTAGGAATGAGCAGTTCTTC
v_gene: TRBV20-1
abundance: few
d_gene: TRBD2
j_gene: TRBJ2-1

CDR3aa: CASSRDRGHNLYEQYF
CDR3nt: TGTGCCAGCAGCCGAGACAGGGGGCACAATCTCTACGAGCAGTACTTC
v_gene: TRBV28
abundance: few
d_gene: TRBD1
j_gene: TRBJ2-7

CDR3aa: CSARDFTKGDTDTQYF
CDR3nt: TGCAGTGCTAGAGATTTCACTAAAGGAGACACAGATACGCAGTATTTT
v_gene: TRBV20-1
abundance: few
d_gene: .
j_gene: TRBJ2-3

CDR3aa: CASSTDRARQETQYF
CDR3nt: TGTGCCAGCAGTACGGACAGGGCGCGTCAAGAGACCCAGTACTTC
v_gene: TRBV5-5
abundance: .
d_gene: TRBD1
j_gene: TRBJ2-5

CDR3aa: CATRGGNGNQPQHF
CDR3nt: TGTGCCACCCGTGGGGGGAACGGCAATCAGCCCCAGCATTTT
v_gene: TRBV10-3
abundance: many
d_gene: .
j_gene: TRBJ1-5

CDR3aa: CAISNPGQGTDTQYF
CDR3nt: TGTGCCATCTCTAATCCGGGACAGGGGACAGATACGCAGTATTTT
v_gene: TRBV24-1
abundance: few
d_gene: TRBD1
j_gene: TRBJ2-3